This record covers a single T cell receptor beta chain. Its antigen is unknown. The data originate from a study of cytomegalovirus exposure and HLA in healthy donors. Profiling relied on immunoSEQ multiplex PCR, and the TCRdb table lists in-frame clones only, not all of them. In the table there are 100,000 to 150,000 clones, around 86% of which are singletons. The V end lost 2 bases, the J end lost 5 bases, and 16 bases lay between the germline ends. CDR3 length equals 15 residues. CDR1 is MNHEY, CDR2 SVGAGI, per germline. General study points: According to the study, some 160 TCR beta chains were cytomegalovirus-associated. Most observed TCR sequences were rare, whereas some public TCRs were detected in many donors.

The sample consisted of PBMCs. V and J are TRBV6-5 and TRBJ2-7; tentatively, D is TRBD1 (5 bases). The sequence came from a woman under 30 in good health and CMV-seronegative. In DNA form, the CDR3 reads TGTGCCAGCAGTTACAACACAGGTTCTATTGACGAGCAGTACTTC. It is translated as CASSYNTGSIDEQYF.